Presented here are 6 T cell receptor beta chains from one specimen sequenced in a study of blood T cell repertoires in COVID-19. The table came from immunoSEQ multiplex PCR; TCRdb's copy has only in-frame clones and leaves some out. In the table there are hundreds of thousands of clones, about 90% of which are singletons. The source material was peripheral blood. These receptors all stem from a woman aged 18-29 years with acute or convalescent COVID-19.

The chain is built from TRBV6-5 and TRBJ1-2; 7 bases match TRBD1. V dropped 6 bases and J dropped 6; count of bases not matched to a gene: 7. Germline loops: CDR1 MNHEY, CDR2 SVGAGI. The CDR3 is 13 residues long. As DNA, the CDR3 is TGTGCCAGCAGCCTCGACAGGGTGGATGGCTACACCTTC. Amino acid sequence: CASSLDRVDGYTF.

The J gene is TRBJ1-3, the V gene TRBV10-3; perhaps TRBD1 as D (6 bases). Germline CDR1 and CDR2: ENHRY and SYGVKD. This CDR3 has 14 amino acids. The V end was cut by 6 bases, the J end by 2 bases, with 11 bases between. CDR3 amino acids: CAISEGGTGNTIYF. In nucleotides, the CDR3 is TGTGCCATCAGCGAGGGGGGGACTGGAAACACCATATATTTT.

This clone was counted once. J is TRBJ1-1 and V is TRBV6-2 or TRBV6-3, with 9 bases lining up with TRBD1. J was trimmed by 7 bases and V by 6 bases; bases with no gene match: 6. There are 13 residues in the CDR3. The germline V gene has CDR1 MNHEY and CDR2 SVGEGT. CDR3 DNA sequence: TGTGCCAGCAGCCACGGGGACAGGGTTGAAGCTTTCTTT. It codes for CASSHGDRVEAFF.

The rearrangement links TRBV3-1 (or the pseudogene TRBV3-2) to TRBJ2-3; no reliable D call. Trimming took 0 bases from V and 0 from J, leaving 7 bases between them. The CDR3 loop spans 15 amino acids. The V gene's germline CDR1 is LGHDT and CDR2 YNNKEL (reference sequence). CDR3 DNA sequence: TGTGCCAGCAGCCAAGATACGGTTAGCACAGATACGCAGTATTTT. It codes for CASSQDTVSTDTQYF.

The gene calls are TRBV5-6 and TRBJ2-7; D unclear. Looked up from germline, CDR1 is SGHDT and CDR2 is YYEEEE. V lost 0 bases to trimming and J lost 3 bases, with 10 bases between them. The CDR3 is made up of 14 amino acids. CDR3 amino acids: CASSLGRSFYEQYF. The CDR3 DNA is TGTGCCAGCAGCTTGGGCCGGTCCTTCTACGAGCAGTACTTC.

The CDR3, as DNA: TGTGCCAGCAGCTTAGGAGGCGACAGGGGGCGAAATCAGCCCCAGCATTTT. It codes for CASSLGGDRGRNQPQHF. The chain combines TRBV7-2 with TRBJ1-5; TRBD1 matches 10 bases. The CDR3 extends over 17 amino acids. With 1 base clipped from V and 4 bases from J, the junction kept 7 bases outside the gene matches. The germline gives CDR1 SGHTA, CDR2 FQGNSA.